The source of this TCR beta chain is a study of blood T cells in healthy people across ages. Next came a second PCR, run for about 7 to 12 cycles, which used a sample-barcoded 5' primer along with a J-beta primer mix. TCRdb processed the 5' RACE reads anew with MiXCR; each CDR3 protein has one entry. The sample lists roughly 680,000 distinct CDR3 sequences; under 25% were seen once. Every donor provided approximately 9.2 milliliters of peripheral blood. Isolated PBMCs totaled at least 7 million in each sample. This CDR3 contains 14 residues. Trimming stripped 2 bases from V and 7 bases from J, with 14 bases between. This clonotype has ten or more counts. Its antigen is unidentified. Findings and caveats of the study: Researchers judged that diversity estimates from one million T cells fell short of true values.

J is TRBJ2-5 and V is TRBV12-3 or TRBV12-4; the D gene is possibly TRBD2 (6 bases). The sequence derives from a man aged 65 to 79 in good health. Sequencing input: blood. CDR3 amino acids: CASSLRTSEGTQYF. The CDR3 DNA reads as TGTGCCAGCAGTTTAAGGACATCGGAGGGGACCCAGTACTTC.